The entry that follows covers one TCR beta chain sequence. Its antigen is not identified. Caucasian adults living in Nashville, Tennessee, provided all samples. This CDR3 has 13 amino acids. The V and J ends lost 4 bases and 8 bases respectively, with 14 bases between them. Germline V gene data show CDR1 as SGHVS and CDR2 as FNYEAQ. This entry comes from a study of shared clonotypes between healthy human individuals. Study-wide results and limits: What limited the represented genetic and exposure-history diversity was the small number of donors.

In replicate PCRs of unsorted PBMC, 250 to 350 ng DNA, around 29,000 T cell genomes, was used. Unsorted PBMCs provided DNA that was sequenced on ten immunoSEQ deep assay plates. This table comes from immunoSEQ multiplex PCR, and its TCRdb copy is limited to in-frame clones, with some not included. The sample carries about 460,000 clones, 77% recorded once. Sequencing used PBMCs. The origin of this receptor is a woman in her 40s in good health. Some clones in this sample may be carry-over from other donors' samples. The genes are TRBV7-6 and TRBJ1-2; no reliable D call. The CDR3: CASSSRFSGGYTF. CDR3 coding DNA: TGTGCCAGCAGCTCGAGATTCAGCGGAGGCTACACCTTC.